The rows below give T cell receptor beta chains drawn from one sample of a study of CDR3 diversity in severe acne. One entry per CDR3 protein, called by TCRdb with MiXCR from the PCR reads. This sample carries more than 85,000 distinct CDR3 sequences, about 53% of them seen once, and the ten largest clones take roughly 10%. Sequenced: blood. These receptors originate from a male donor with severe acne vulgaris. CDR3s include the opening cysteine and the closing phenylalanine or tryptophan.

v_gene: TRBV5-1
j_gene: TRBJ2-5
CDR3aa: CASSPGLAGEETQYF

v_gene: TRBV7-9
j_gene: TRBJ1-1
CDR3aa: CASSWAVRLNTEAFF

v_gene: TRBV6-5
j_gene: TRBJ2-6
CDR3aa: CASSYGRRTFSGANVLTF

v_gene: TRBV11-3
j_gene: TRBJ2-2
CDR3aa: CASSSAGTLTGELFF

v_gene: TRBV7-3
j_gene: TRBJ1-1
CDR3aa: CASRITGGMNTEAFF

v_gene: TRBV9
j_gene: TRBJ2-5
CDR3aa: CASSVAVQETQYF

v_gene: TRBV25-1
j_gene: TRBJ2-7
CDR3aa: CASSDTQVAGGNEQYF

v_gene: TRBV2
j_gene: TRBJ1-3
CDR3aa: CASSDFHGGRDGNTIYF

v_gene: TRBV20-1
j_gene: TRBJ2-7
CDR3aa: CSARGTLEWGQYF

v_gene: TRBV5-4
j_gene: TRBJ2-7
CDR3aa: CASSLGLEYEQYF

v_gene: TRBV7-3
j_gene: TRBJ2-5
CDR3aa: CASSAGLAGAETQYF

v_gene: TRBV7-2
j_gene: TRBJ2-7
CDR3aa: CASSLGDSSYEQYF

v_gene: TRBV7-9
j_gene: TRBJ1-6
CDR3aa: CASSLGNRDSPLHF

v_gene: TRBV11-3
j_gene: TRBJ2-5
CDR3aa: CASSLAAPGLAGAETQHF

v_gene: TRBV20-1
j_gene: TRBJ1-2
CDR3aa: CSARRTGDYGYTF

v_gene: TRBV12-3/TRBV12-4
j_gene: TRBJ1-3
CDR3aa: CASSLGGIGNTIYF

v_gene: TRBV9
j_gene: TRBJ2-4
CDR3aa: CASSVGQAGNIQYF

v_gene: TRBV10-3
j_gene: TRBJ1-2
CDR3aa: CAISEDTNGYTF

v_gene: TRBV19
j_gene: TRBJ1-5
CDR3aa: CASDNVGGRQPQHF

v_gene: TRBV19
j_gene: TRBJ2-2
CDR3aa: CASRKTYTGELFF

v_gene: TRBV20-1
j_gene: TRBJ2-5
CDR3aa: CSALQETQYF